This T cell receptor (beta chain) comes out of a study of cytomegalovirus exposure and HLA in healthy donors. There are 15 residues in the CDR3. The V gene's germline CDR1 is MDHEN and CDR2 SYDVKM. The PCR had 60 Vbeta and 13 Jbeta primers. Profiling relied on immunoSEQ multiplex PCR, and the TCRdb table lists in-frame clones only, not all of them. The sample has 100,000 or so clones; over 9.5% are singletons. General study points: Apparent HLA restriction characterized most CMV-associated TCR beta chains in a later analysis.

As for this clone: Its antigen is undetermined. The junction and the germline gene differ at one end; a read error may be behind it.

The material sequenced was PBMCs. J is TRBJ2-5 and V is TRBV28; 7 nucleotides align to TRBD1. The clonotype comes from a man aged 35 to 55 in good health and CMV-seropositive. The CDR3 sequence is CASSLFKSTTGTKYF. The CDR3 DNA is TGTGCCAGCAGTTTATTCAAATCCACGACAGGGACCAAGTACTTC.